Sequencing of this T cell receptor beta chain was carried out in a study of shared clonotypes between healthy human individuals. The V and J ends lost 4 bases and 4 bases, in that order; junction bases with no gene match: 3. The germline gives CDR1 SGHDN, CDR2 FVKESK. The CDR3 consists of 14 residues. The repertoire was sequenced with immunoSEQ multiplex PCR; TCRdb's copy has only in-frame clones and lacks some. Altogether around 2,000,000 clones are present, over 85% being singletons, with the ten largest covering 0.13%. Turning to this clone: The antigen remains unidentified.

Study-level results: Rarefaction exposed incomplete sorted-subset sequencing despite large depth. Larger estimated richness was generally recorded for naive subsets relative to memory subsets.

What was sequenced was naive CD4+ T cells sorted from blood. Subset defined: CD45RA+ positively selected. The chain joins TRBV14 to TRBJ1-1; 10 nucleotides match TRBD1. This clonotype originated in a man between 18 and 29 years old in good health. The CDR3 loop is CASSRDRGLTEAFF. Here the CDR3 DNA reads TGTGCCAGCAGCCGAGACAGGGGGCTCACTGAAGCTTTCTTT.